The clone carrying this TCR beta chain appeared a few times. The antigen is undetermined. The CDR3 has 17 amino acids. Losses at the gene ends were 3 bases for V and 4 bases for J; bases not matched to a gene: 12. The V gene's germline CDR1 is LGHNA and CDR2 YSLEER. A second PCR of 7 to 11 cycles used a sample-barcoded 5' primer and a J-beta primer mix. Every cDNA molecule carried a tag from a template-switch adaptor bearing 12 random nucleotides. MiXCR, applied by TCRdb to the 5' RACE reads, yields one record per CDR3 protein. This table holds about 720,000 distinct CDR3 sequences, 20% to 25% found once. The data originate from a study of blood T cells in healthy people across ages. On the study more broadly: Capture via template switching afforded approximately one barcoded beta molecule per two T cells.

Study-wide findings and caveats: Researchers said unsorted PBMCs prevented a conclusive naive versus antigen-experienced comparison.

The authors extracted at least 5.5 micrograms of total RNA per sample. Sequenced input: blood. The receptor was isolated from a man in his 70s in good health. The V call is TRBV4-3, the J call TRBJ2-3; 8 bases are a match to TRBD1. This chain's CDR3 is CASSHLPGQGRPDTQYF. The CDR3 bases are TGCGCCAGCAGCCACCTCCCCGGACAGGGTCGACCAGATACGCAGTATTTT.